Listed below are T cell receptor beta chains from one sample, sequenced in a study of CD8 T cells in Susac syndrome. MiXCR, applied by TCRdb to the immunoSEQ multiplex PCR reads, yields one record per CDR3 protein. The sample has some 130,000 distinct CDR3 sequences; roughly 94% are singletons. Sequencing input: CD8+ T cells from PBMCs. The receptor source for this set is a human donor with Susac syndrome. Each CDR3 is given with its conserved first and last residue. D genes are given only for firm matches. A row's size may be missing; if present it is once, few, many or a size class.

cdr3_nt: TGTGCCAGCATGGCGCAGGAGCAGTTCTTC; cdr3_aa: CASMAQEQFF; d_call: .; clone_size: once; v_call: TRBV2; j_call: TRBJ2-1
cdr3_nt: TGCGCCAGCAGCCAAGAACAGGGGACATCCTACGAGCAGTACTTC; cdr3_aa: CASSQEQGTSYEQYF; d_call: TRBD1; clone_size: .; v_call: TRBV4-1; j_call: TRBJ2-7
cdr3_nt: TGTGCCAGCAGCCGGACTAGCGGCTACAATGAGCAGTTCTTC; cdr3_aa: CASSRTSGYNEQFF; d_call: TRBD2; clone_size: .; v_call: TRBV13; j_call: TRBJ2-1
cdr3_nt: TGTGCCAGCTCACCAGCCGGGACAGGGGGCAGTGAGCAGTTCTTC; cdr3_aa: CASSPAGTGGSEQFF; d_call: TRBD1; clone_size: .; v_call: TRBV18; j_call: TRBJ2-1
cdr3_nt: TGTGCCAGCAGCCCCAGGACTAGCGGAACCCAAGAGACCCAGTACTTC; cdr3_aa: CASSPRTSGTQETQYF; d_call: TRBD2; clone_size: .; v_call: TRBV11-3; j_call: TRBJ2-5
cdr3_nt: TGCAGTGCTAGAGATGTCTCGATCCACGAGCAGTACTTC; cdr3_aa: CSARDVSIHEQYF; d_call: .; clone_size: .; v_call: TRBV20-1; j_call: TRBJ2-7
cdr3_nt: TGTGCCAGCAGCACAACCGGGCCTGAAACAGATACGCAGTATTTT; cdr3_aa: CASSTTGPETDTQYF; d_call: .; clone_size: .; v_call: TRBV11-2; j_call: TRBJ2-3
cdr3_nt: TGTGCCAGCAGAATGGGGGGCTACGAGACCCAGTACTTC; cdr3_aa: CASRMGGYETQYF; d_call: .; clone_size: .; v_call: TRBV11-2; j_call: TRBJ2-5
cdr3_nt: TGTGCCAGCAGGAGGAGCGGGATACCCTACGAGCAGTACTTC; cdr3_aa: CASRRSGIPYEQYF; d_call: TRBD2; clone_size: .; v_call: TRBV27; j_call: TRBJ2-7
cdr3_nt: TGCGCCAGCAGAGTTCTCGGGGACATCATTTACAATGAGCAGTTCTTC; cdr3_aa: CASRVLGDIIYNEQFF; d_call: .; clone_size: .; v_call: TRBV10-2; j_call: TRBJ2-1
cdr3_nt: TGCGCCAGCAGCCAAGAAGAAGACAGGGAGAGCAATCAGCCCCAGCATTTT; cdr3_aa: CASSQEEDRESNQPQHF; d_call: TRBD1; clone_size: once; v_call: TRBV4-1; j_call: TRBJ1-5
cdr3_nt: TGTGCCAGCAGTCCTGGTCTGACGAGGCCCACTGAAGCTTTCTTT; cdr3_aa: CASSPGLTRPTEAFF; d_call: .; clone_size: .; v_call: TRBV28; j_call: TRBJ1-1
cdr3_nt: TGTGCCAGCAGCTGGAGCGGGAGTGCTTCCTACGAGCAGTACTTC; cdr3_aa: CASSWSGSASYEQYF; d_call: TRBD2; clone_size: .; v_call: TRBV11-2; j_call: TRBJ2-7
cdr3_nt: TGTGCCAGCATCCCAGGGGCAGGGGGCGCGGTGAGTGCTGAAGCTTTCTTT; cdr3_aa: CASIPGAGGAVSAEAFF; d_call: TRBD1; clone_size: .; v_call: TRBV7-9; j_call: TRBJ1-1
cdr3_nt: TGCAGCGTACCCACTGGGGCCAACGTCCTGACTTTC; cdr3_aa: CSVPTGANVLTF; d_call: .; clone_size: .; v_call: TRBV29-1; j_call: TRBJ2-6
cdr3_nt: TGCAGTGCTAGAGATGTCTCTGGGGGCTACGAGCAGTACTTC; cdr3_aa: CSARDVSGGYEQYF; d_call: .; clone_size: .; v_call: TRBV20-1; j_call: TRBJ2-7
cdr3_nt: TGTGCCAGCAGCCCCGAAGCGGGACAGGGGTATGGCTACACCTTC; cdr3_aa: CASSPEAGQGYGYTF; d_call: TRBD1; clone_size: .; v_call: TRBV13; j_call: TRBJ1-2
cdr3_nt: TGTGCCAGCCTTCAACAGAGTGGAACTGAAGCTTTCTTT; cdr3_aa: CASLQQSGTEAFF; d_call: .; clone_size: .; v_call: TRBV27; j_call: TRBJ1-1
cdr3_nt: TGCAGTGCTAGAGATGTAGAGGAGGAGTCCAACTATGGCTACACCTTC; cdr3_aa: CSARDVEEESNYGYTF; d_call: .; clone_size: .; v_call: TRBV20-1; j_call: TRBJ1-2